This entry describes one T cell receptor (beta chain). The record originates from a study of blood T cell repertoires in COVID-19. At the level of the study: Sites in the United States, Italy and Spain provided acute and convalescent COVID-19 samples.

The cohort comprised adults aged roughly 18 to 95 years residing in approximately 22 US areas. The study assigned cohorts using participant-reported clinical history. As originally analysed: Estimates of nucleated cell counts were drawn from the amplification of reference gene primers. Method: immunoSEQ multiplex PCR; TCRdb's copy keeps in-frame clones and lacks some. The V and J calls and clone size were taken over from that table, and D and trimming were inferred from the DNA. The sample comprises over 150,000 clones, approximately 84% of which are singletons, and 7% to 7.5% rests with the top ten. J lost 1 base, V lost 7 bases, and 2 bases had no gene match. Germline loops: CDR1 MDHEN, CDR2 SYDVKM. There are 15 residues in the CDR3.

The receptor was isolated from a woman aged 45-60 years who had recovered from COVID-19. V usage is TRBV28 and J usage is TRBJ2-2; 11 bases map to TRBD2. Source material: PBMCs or T cells enriched from blood (not recorded which). The CDR3 DNA sequence: TGTGCCAGCAATCTAGCGGGAGGGAACACCGGGGAGCTGTTTTTT. Amino acids: CASNLAGGNTGELFF. Filled out from reference TRBV28 and TRBJ2-2, the complete variable domain reads DVKVTQSSRYLVKRTGEKVFLECVQDMDHENMFWYRQDPGLGLRLIYFSYDVKMKEKGDIPEGYSVSREKKERFSLILESASTNQTSMYLCASNLAGGNTGELFFGEGSRLTVL.